Following are 9 T cell receptor beta chains from one sample sequenced in a study of TIL therapy for anti-PD-1-resistant metastatic lung cancer (dated by TCRdb to the early 2020s). TCR beta CDR3 regions were amplified from genomic DNA with the immunoSEQ v3 hsTCRB kit using bias-controlled multiplex PCR. Entries here come from immuneACCESS through TCRdb and include only in-frame sequences with V and J called. Some clones fail to appear in such tables; in the studies checked, an unresolved V gene covers under half of the shortfall, and the cause of the remainder is unknown. The sample yields about 50,000 clones; over 65% were counted once. Jointly, the top ten make up 5.6% of the sample. Per the publication, the time point label means: pre-treatment sample, taken before nivolumab and TIL therapy. The baseline tumor samples, taken from the same resection that was used to grow TIL, were excised metastases, most often pleural nodules or supraclavicular lymph nodes.

The input for sequencing was tumor tissue, taken at baseline. These receptors all stem from a person between 25 and 79 years old with non-small cell lung cancer.

The chain carries TRBV7-8 and TRBJ2-7; 8 bases line up with TRBD2. The CDR3 loop spans 15 amino acids. In germline, CDR1 is SGHVS, CDR2 FQNEAQ. The J segment lost 7 bases and the V segment lost 1 base, leaving 9 bases of the junction unmatched. CDR3 in amino acids: CASSLVSSGPREQYF. CDR3 coding DNA: TGTGCCAGCAGCTTAGTGTCTAGCGGGCCTAGGGAGCAGTACTTC.

The CDR3 protein is CASSEHRGGVYNEQFF. DNA for the CDR3: TGTGCCAGCAGTGAACATAGGGGAGGAGTCTACAATGAGCAGTTCTTC. The chain carries TRBV6-1 and TRBJ2-1; possibly TRBD2 for D (6 bases). The germline V and J ends were trimmed by 2 bases and 3 bases, with 14 bases remaining between them. CDR3 length: 16 residues. CDR1 and CDR2 from the germline V gene are MNHNS and SASEGT.

The V gene is TRBV6-6, the J gene TRBJ2-7; 8 bases match TRBD1. CDR3 length equals 16 residues. Germline-derived CDR1 and CDR2 are MNHNY and SVGAGI (reference sequence). V gave up 1 base and J gave up 3 bases; unmatched junction bases: 8. The CDR3 is CASSYFRRGQFYEQYF. In DNA form, the CDR3 reads TGTGCCAGCAGTTACTTCCGCAGGGGGCAGTTCTACGAGCAGTACTTC.

The gene calls are TRBV15 and TRBJ1-4; 9 nucleotides match TRBD1. Germline lookup yields CDR1 LNHNV and CDR2 YYDKDF (reference sequence). The CDR3 length is 15 residues. V lost 5 bases, J lost 8 bases, and 9 bases stayed unmatched. The CDR3 DNA is TGTGCCACCAGCGCTAGGGGACAGGGAGCCGAAAAACTGTTTTTT. This translates into CATSARGQGAEKLFF.

CDR3 sequence: CASSLISGGSYNEQFF. CDR3 DNA: TGTGCCAGCAGTTTAATTAGCGGGGGATCGTACAATGAGCAGTTCTTC. The genes are TRBV27 and TRBJ2-1; 9 positions match TRBD2. V shed 2 bases, J shed 4 bases, and the junction held 6 bases outside the gene matches. Germline lookup yields CDR1 MNHEY and CDR2 SMNVEV (reference sequence). The CDR3 sequence is 16 residues long.

This chain connects TRBV30 to TRBJ1-5; 9 bases agree with TRBD1. Losses at the gene ends were 3 bases for V and 4 bases for J; bases not matched to a gene: 16. The germline V gene has CDR1 GTSNPN and CDR2 SVGIG (reference sequence). There are 18 residues in the CDR3. The CDR3 region is CAWSLAGTGIIENQPQHF. In DNA form, the CDR3 reads TGTGCCTGGAGCCTTGCCGGGACAGGGATAATAGAGAATCAGCCCCAGCATTTT.

The rearrangement uses TRBV20-1 and TRBJ2-7; 9 bases are a match to TRBD1. This CDR3 spans 11 amino acids. Germline CDR1 is DFQATT and CDR2 is SNEGSKA (reference sequence). In DNA, the CDR3 is TGCAGGGGGGGACAGGGCTACGAGCAGTACTTC. As protein: CRGGQGYEQYF.

In its sample, this clone ranks as medium-sized. The V and J genes are TRBV5-4 and TRBJ1-5; 8 positions match TRBD1. Trimming removed 3 bases from V and 6 bases from J; junction bases left unmatched: 5. CDR3 length: 14 amino acids. Per germline, CDR1 SGHNT and CDR2 YYREEE (reference sequence). CDR3 sequence: CASSSDRASQPQHF. For the CDR3, the DNA is TGTGCCAGCAGCTCGGACAGGGCAAGTCAGCCCCAGCATTTT. Full variable domain (remainder filled in from reference TRBV5-4 and TRBJ1-5): ETGVTQSPTHLIKTRGQQVTLRCSSQSGHNTVSWYQQALGQGPQFIFQYYREEENGRGNFPPRFSGLQFPNYSSELNVNALELDDSALYLCASSSDRASQPQHFGDGTRLSIL.

V and J are TRBV6-1 and TRBJ2-3; 9 nucleotides agree with TRBD2. CDR3 size: 16 residues. The germline V gene has CDR1 MNHNS and CDR2 SASEGT. J lost 4 bases, V lost 2 bases, and 7 bases had no gene match. CDR3 loop: CASSELPAGGSDTQYF. As DNA, the CDR3 is TGTGCCAGCAGTGAACTTCCAGCGGGAGGTTCAGATACGCAGTATTTT.